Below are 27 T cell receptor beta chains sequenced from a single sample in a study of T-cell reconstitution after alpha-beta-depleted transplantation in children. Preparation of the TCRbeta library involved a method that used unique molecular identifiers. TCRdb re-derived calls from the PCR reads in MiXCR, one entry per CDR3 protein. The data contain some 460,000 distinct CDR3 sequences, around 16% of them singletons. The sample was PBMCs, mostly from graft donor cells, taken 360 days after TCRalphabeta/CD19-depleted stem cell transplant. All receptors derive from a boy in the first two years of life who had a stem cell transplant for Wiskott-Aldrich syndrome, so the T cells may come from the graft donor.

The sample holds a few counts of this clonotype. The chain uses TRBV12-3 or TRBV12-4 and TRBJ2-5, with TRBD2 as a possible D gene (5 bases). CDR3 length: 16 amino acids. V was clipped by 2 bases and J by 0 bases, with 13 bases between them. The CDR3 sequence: CASSLSELVNQETQYF. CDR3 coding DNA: TGTGCCAGCAGTTTATCTGAACTAGTAAACCAAGAGACCCAGTACTTC.

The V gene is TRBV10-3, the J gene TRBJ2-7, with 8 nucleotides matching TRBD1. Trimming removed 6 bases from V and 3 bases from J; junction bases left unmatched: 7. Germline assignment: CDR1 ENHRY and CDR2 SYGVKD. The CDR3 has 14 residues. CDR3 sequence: CAIRGTGTGYEQYF. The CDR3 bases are TGTGCCATCAGGGGGACCGGGACAGGCTACGAGCAGTACTTC.

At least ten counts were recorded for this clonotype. The CDR3 DNA reads as TGTGCCAGCAGGCATGGGATCTATGGCTACACCTTC. Translation gives CASRHGIYGYTF. The chain employs TRBV12-3 or TRBV12-4 and TRBJ1-2; D is ambiguous. V lost 6 bases, J lost 4 bases, and 9 bases lay in between. The CDR3 covers 12 residues.

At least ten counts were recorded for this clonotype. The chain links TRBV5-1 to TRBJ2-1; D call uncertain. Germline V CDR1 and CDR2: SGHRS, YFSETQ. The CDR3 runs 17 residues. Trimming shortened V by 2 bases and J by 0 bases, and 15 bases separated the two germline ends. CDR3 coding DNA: TGCGCCAGCAGCTTTTTGTCCCACTCCCTCTCCTACAATGAGCAGTTCTTC. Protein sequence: CASSFLSHSLSYNEQFF.

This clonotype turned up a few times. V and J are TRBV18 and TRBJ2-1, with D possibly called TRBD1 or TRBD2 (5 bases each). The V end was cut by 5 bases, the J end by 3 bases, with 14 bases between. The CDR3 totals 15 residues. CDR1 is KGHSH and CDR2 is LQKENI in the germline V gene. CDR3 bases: TGTGCCAGCTCAGAGAGGGGCCGGCACTACAATGAGCAGTTCTTC. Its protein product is CASSERGRHYNEQFF.

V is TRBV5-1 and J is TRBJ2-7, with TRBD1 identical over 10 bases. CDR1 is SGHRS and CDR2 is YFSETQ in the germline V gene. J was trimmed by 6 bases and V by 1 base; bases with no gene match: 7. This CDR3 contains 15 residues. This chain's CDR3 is CASSLMGQGSIEQYF. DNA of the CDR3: TGCGCCAGCAGCTTGATGGGACAGGGGTCGATCGAGCAGTACTTC.

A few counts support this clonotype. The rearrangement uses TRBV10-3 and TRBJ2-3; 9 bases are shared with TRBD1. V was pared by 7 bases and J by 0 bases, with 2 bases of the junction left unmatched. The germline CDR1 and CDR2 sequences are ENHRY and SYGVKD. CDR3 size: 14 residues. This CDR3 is CAITDRGSTDTQYF. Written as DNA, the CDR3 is TGTGCCATCACGGACAGGGGCAGCACAGATACGCAGTATTTT.

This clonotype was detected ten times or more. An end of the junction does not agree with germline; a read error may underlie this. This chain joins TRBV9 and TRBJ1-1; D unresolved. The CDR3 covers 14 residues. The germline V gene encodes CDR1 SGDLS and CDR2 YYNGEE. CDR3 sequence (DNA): TGTGCCAGCAGCGTAGTGCTCTGGAACCCTGAAGCTTTCTTT. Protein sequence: CASSVVLWNPEAFF.

The chain's CDR3 is CASSSLPGPGEHPGANVLTF. The CDR3 bases are TGTGCCAGCAGTTCCTTACCCGGTCCAGGGGAACATCCTGGGGCCAACGTCCTGACTTTC. J is TRBJ2-6 and V is TRBV6-2 or TRBV6-3; possibly TRBD1 for D (6 bases). The length of the CDR3 is 20 residues. Trimming left V 4 bases short and J 2 bases short, with 24 bases between. The V gene's germline CDR1 is MNHEY and CDR2 SVGEGT.

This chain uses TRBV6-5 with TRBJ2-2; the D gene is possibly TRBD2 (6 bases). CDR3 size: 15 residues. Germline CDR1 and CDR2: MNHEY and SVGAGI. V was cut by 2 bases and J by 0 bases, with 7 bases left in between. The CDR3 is CASSYAGPNTGELFF. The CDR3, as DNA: TGTGCCAGCAGTTACGCGGGGCCGAACACCGGGGAGCTGTTTTTT.

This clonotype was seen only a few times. The CDR3 DNA is TGTGCCAGCAGCTTAGTCGCCTCTGGGGCCAACGTCCTGACTTTC. Translated, it gives CASSLVASGANVLTF. The V and J genes are TRBV7-8 and TRBJ2-6; D not certain. CDR3 size: 15 residues. V lost 1 base, J lost 0 bases, and 4 bases lay in between. Germline V gives CDR1 SGHVS, CDR2 FQNEAQ.

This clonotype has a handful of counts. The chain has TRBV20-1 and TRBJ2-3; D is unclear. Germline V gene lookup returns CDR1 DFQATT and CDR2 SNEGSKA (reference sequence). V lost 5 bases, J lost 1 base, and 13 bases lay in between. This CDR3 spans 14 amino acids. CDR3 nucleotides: TGCAGTGCTCTCCCCTTCGGAGGCACAGATACGCAGTATTTT. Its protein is CSALPFGGTDTQYF.

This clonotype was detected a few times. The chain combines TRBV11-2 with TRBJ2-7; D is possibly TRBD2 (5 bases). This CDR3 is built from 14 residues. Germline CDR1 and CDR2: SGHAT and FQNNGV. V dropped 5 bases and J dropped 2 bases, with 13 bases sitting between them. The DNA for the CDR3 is TGTGCCAGCAGCGACCTTCGGGGTGCCTACGAGCAGTACTTC. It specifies CASSDLRGAYEQYF.

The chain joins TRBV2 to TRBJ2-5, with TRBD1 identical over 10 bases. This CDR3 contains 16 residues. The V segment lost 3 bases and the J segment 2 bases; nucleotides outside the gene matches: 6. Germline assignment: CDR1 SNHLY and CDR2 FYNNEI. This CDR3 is CASSDLRTGGQETQYF. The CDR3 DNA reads TGTGCCAGCAGTGATCTCCGGACAGGGGGTCAAGAGACCCAGTACTTC.

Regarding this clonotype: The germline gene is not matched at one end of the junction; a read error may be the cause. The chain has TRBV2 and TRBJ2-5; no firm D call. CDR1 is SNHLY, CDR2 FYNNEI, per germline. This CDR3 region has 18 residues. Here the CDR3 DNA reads TGTGCCTGCAGTTTCCGCCCCAAGGCAGAGGAGCCGAAAGAGACCCAGTACTTC. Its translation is CACSFRPKAEEPKETQYF.

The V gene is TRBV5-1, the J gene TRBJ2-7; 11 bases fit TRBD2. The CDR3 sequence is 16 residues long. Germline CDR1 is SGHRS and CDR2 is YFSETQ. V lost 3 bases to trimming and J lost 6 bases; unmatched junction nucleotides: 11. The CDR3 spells CASSWLAGGFPLEQYF. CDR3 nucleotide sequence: TGCGCCAGCAGCTGGTTAGCGGGAGGGTTTCCTCTCGAGCAGTACTTC.

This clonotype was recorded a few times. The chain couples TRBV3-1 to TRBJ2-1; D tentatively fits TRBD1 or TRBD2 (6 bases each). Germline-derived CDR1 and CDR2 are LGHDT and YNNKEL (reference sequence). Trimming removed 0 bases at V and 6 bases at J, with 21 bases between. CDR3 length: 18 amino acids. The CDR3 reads CASSQERERGAVRNEQFF. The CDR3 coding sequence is TGTGCCAGCAGCCAAGAAAGGGAAAGGGGGGCCGTCCGCAATGAGCAGTTCTTC.

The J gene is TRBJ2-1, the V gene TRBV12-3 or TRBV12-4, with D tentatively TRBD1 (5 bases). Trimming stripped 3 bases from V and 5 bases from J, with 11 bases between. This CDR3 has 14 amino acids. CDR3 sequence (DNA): TGTGCCAGCAGTTTTCTCAGGGTGGACAATGAGCAGTTCTTC. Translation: CASSFLRVDNEQFF.

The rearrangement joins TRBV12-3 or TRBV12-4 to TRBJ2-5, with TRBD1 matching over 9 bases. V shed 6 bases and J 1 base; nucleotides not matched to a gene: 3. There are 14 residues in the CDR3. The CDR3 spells CASRPTGGQETQYF. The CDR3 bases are TGTGCCAGCAGACCGACAGGGGGCCAAGAGACCCAGTACTTC.

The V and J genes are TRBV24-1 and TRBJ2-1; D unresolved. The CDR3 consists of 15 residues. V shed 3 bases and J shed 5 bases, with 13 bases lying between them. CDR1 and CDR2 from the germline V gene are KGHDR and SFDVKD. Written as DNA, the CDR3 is TGTGCCACCAGTGATATCGGAACCCTAAACAATGAGCAGTTCTTC. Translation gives CATSDIGTLNNEQFF.

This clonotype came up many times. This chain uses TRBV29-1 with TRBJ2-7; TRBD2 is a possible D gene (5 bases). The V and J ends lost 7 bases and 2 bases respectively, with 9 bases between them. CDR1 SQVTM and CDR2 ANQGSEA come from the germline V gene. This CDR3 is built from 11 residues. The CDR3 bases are TGCAGCGCTGGGAGAACCTACGAGCAGTACTTC. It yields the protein CSAGRTYEQYF.

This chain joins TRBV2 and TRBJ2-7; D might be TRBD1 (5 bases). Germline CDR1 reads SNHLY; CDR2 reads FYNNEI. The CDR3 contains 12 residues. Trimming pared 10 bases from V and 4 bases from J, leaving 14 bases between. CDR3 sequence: CATRKGDYEQYF. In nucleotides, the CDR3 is TGTGCCACTAGAAAAGGGGATTACGAGCAGTACTTC.

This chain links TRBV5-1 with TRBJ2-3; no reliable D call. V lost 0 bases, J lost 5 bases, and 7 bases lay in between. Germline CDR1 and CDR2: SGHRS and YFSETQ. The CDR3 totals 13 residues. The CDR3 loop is CASSLVGLDTQYF. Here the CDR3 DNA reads TGCGCCAGCAGCTTGGTGGGTTTAGATACGCAGTATTTT.

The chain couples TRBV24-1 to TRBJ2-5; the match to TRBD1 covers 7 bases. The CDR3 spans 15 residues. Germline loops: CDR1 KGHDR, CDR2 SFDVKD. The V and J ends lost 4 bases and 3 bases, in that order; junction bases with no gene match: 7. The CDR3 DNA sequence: TGTGCCACCAGTGACCCGACAGGGCGGGAAGAGACCCAGTACTTC. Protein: CATSDPTGREETQYF.

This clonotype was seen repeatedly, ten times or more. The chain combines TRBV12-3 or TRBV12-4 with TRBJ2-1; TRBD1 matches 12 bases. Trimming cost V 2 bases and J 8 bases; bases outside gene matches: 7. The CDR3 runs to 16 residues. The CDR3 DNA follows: TGTGCCAGCAGTTTAAAGAAGGGACAGGGGGCTGATGAGCAGTTCTTC. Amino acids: CASSLKKGQGADEQFF.

This CDR3 reads CASSRTRPRRGPQHF. The CDR3 DNA is TGTGCCAGCAGCCGAACGAGACCCAGGAGGGGTCCCCAGCATTTT. The chain combines TRBV14 with TRBJ1-5, with D possibly TRBD1 on 5 matching bases. With 4 bases removed from V and 10 bases from J, the gap between germline ends came to 20 bases. The CDR3 is made up of 15 amino acids. Germline V gene sequence: CDR1 SGHDN, CDR2 FVKESK.

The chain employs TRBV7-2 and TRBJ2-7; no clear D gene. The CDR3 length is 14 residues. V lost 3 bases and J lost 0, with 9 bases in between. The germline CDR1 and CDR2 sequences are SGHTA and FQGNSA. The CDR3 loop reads CASSFFGSSYEQYF. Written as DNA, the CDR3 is TGTGCCAGCAGCTTTTTCGGGTCCTCCTACGAGCAGTACTTC.